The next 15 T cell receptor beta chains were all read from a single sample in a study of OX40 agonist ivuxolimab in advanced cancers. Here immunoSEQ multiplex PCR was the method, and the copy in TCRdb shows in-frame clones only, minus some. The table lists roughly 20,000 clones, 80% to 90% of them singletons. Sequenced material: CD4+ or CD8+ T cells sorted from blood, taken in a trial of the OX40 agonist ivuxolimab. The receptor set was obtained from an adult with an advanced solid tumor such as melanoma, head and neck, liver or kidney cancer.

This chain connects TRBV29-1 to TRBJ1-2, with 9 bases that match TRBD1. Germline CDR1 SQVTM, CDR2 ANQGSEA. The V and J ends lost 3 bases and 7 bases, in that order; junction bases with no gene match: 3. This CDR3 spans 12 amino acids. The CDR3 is CSVDRTGVGYTF. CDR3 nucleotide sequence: TGCAGCGTTGATCGGACAGGGGTTGGCTACACCTTC.

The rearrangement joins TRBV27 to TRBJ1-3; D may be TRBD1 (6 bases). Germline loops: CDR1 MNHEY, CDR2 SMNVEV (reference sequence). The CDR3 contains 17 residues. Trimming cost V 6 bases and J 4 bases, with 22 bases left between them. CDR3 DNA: TGTGCCAGCAGCCCGACCAAAGGGGGTTTGAGAGGAAACACCATATATTTT. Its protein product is CASSPTKGGLRGNTIYF.

The CDR3 bases are TGTGCCAGCAGTTGCTTCGGACATCATGGGGCCTACGAGCAGTACTTC. Translating gives CASSCFGHHGAYEQYF. V and J are TRBV28 and TRBJ2-7, with a possible D match to TRBD1 (5 bases). V gave up 4 bases and J gave up 2 bases, with 18 bases separating them. Per germline, CDR1 MDHEN and CDR2 SYDVKM. The length of the CDR3 is 16 residues. Together with reference TRBV28 and TRBJ2-7, the CDR3 gives the full variable domain: DVKVTQSSRYLVKRTGEKVFLECVQDMDHENMFWYRQDPGLGLRLIYFSYDVKMKEKGDIPEGYSVSREKKERFSLILESASTNQTSMYLCASSCFGHHGAYEQYFGPGTRLTVT.

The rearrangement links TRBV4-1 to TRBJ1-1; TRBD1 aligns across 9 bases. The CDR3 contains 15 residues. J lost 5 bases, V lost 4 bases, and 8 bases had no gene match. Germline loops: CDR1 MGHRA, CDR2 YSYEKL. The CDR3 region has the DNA TGCGCCAGCAGCCCGATACAGGGGGCCGAGACTGAAGCTTTCTTT. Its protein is CASSPIQGAETEAFF.

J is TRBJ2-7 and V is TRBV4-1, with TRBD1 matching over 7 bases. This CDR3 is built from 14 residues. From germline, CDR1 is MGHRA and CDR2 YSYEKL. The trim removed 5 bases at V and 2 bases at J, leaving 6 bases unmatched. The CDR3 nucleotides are TGCGCCAGCAGCGCGGACAGGATGACCTACGAGCAGTACTTC. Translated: CASSADRMTYEQYF.

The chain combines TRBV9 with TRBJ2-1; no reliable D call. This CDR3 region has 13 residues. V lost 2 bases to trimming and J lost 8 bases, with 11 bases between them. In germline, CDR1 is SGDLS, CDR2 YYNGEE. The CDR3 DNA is TGTGCCAGCAGCGTTAGCTACGGCGATGAGCAGTTCTTC. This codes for CASSVSYGDEQFF.

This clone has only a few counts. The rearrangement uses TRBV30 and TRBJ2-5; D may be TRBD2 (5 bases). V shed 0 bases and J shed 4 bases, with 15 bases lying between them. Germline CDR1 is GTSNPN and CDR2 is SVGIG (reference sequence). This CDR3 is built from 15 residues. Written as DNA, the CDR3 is TGTGCCTGGAGTGTAGAGGACGGGGATCGAGAGACCCAGTACTTC. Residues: CAWSVEDGDRETQYF.

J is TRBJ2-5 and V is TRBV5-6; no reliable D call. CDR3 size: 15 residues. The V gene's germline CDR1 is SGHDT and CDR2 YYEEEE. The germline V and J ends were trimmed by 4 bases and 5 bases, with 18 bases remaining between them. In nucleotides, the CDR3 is TGTGCCAGCAGCCCCGCAGTTGGGCAAATGGAGACCCAGTACTTC. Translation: CASSPAVGQMETQYF.

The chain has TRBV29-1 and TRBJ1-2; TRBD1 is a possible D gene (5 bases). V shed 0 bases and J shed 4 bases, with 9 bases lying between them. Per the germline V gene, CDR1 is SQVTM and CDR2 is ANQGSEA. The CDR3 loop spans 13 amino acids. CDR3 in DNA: TGCAGCGTTGAAGAAATAACAGGCTATGGCTACACCTTC. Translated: CSVEEITGYGYTF.

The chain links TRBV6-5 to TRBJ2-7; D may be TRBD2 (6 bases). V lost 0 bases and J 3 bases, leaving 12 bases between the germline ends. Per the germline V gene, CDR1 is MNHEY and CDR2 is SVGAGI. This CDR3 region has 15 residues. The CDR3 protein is CASSYSLAANYEQYF. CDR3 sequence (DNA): TGTGCCAGCAGTTACTCCTTAGCGGCGAACTACGAGCAGTACTTC.

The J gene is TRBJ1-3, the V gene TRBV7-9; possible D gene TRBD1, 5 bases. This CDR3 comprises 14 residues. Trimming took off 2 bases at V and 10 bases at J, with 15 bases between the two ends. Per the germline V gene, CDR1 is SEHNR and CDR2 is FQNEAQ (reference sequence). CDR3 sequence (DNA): TGTGCCAGCAGCTTAACAGAGAGCGAGGGGACCATATATTTT. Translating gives CASSLTESEGTIYF.

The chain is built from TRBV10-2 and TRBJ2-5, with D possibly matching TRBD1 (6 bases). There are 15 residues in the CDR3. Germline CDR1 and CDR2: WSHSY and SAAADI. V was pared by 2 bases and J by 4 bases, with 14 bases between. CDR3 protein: CASSEEAGVGETQYF. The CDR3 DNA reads TGCGCCAGCAGTGAGGAGGCAGGGGTTGGAGAGACCCAGTACTTC.

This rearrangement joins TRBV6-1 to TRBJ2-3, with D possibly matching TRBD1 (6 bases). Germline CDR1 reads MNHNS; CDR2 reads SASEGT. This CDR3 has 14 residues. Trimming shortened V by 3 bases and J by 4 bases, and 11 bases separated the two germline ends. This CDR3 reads CASSDLQGADTQYF. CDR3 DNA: TGTGCCAGCAGTGACCTACAGGGCGCAGATACGCAGTATTTT.

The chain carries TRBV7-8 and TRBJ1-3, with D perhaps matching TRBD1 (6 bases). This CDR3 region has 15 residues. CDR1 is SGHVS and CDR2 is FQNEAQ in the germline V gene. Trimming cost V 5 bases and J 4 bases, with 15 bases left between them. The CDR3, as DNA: TGTGCCAGCAGCGTCCGCAGGGGTTCCGGAAACACCATATATTTT. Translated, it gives CASSVRRGSGNTIYF.

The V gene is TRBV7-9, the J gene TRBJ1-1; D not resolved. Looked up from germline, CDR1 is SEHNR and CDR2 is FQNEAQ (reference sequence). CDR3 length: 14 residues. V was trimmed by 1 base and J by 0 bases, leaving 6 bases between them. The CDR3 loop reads CASSLGPLNTEAFF. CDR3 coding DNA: TGTGCCAGCAGCTTAGGACCGTTGAACACTGAAGCTTTCTTT.